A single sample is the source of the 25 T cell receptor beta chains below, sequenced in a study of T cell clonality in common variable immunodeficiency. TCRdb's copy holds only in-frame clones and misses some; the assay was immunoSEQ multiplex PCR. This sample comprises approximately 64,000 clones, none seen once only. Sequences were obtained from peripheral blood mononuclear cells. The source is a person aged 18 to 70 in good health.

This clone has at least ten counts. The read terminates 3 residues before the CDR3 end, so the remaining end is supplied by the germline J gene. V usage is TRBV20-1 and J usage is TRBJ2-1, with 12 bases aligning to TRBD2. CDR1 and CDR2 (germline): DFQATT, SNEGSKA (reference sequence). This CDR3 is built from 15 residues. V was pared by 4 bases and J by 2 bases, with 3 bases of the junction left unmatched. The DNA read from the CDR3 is TGCAGTGCTAAGGGGACTAGCGGGCCCTACAATGAG. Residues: CSAKGTSGPYNE. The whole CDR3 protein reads CSAKGTSGPYNEQFF.

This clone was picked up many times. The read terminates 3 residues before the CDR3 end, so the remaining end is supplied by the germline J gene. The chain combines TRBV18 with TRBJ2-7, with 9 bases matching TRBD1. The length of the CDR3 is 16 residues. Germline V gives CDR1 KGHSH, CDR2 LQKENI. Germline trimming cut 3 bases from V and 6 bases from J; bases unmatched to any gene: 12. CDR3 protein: CASSPRGLQGASEQYF. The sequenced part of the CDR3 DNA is TGTGCCAGCTCACCCCGAGGGCTACAGGGGGCTTCCGAG.

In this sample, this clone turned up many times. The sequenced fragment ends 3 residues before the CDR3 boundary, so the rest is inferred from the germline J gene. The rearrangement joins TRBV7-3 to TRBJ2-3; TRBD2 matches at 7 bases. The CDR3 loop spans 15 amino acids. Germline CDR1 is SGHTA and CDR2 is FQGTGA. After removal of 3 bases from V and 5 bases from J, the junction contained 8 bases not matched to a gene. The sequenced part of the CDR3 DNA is TGTGCCAGCAGCTTGGGGGGGGGTGCAGGAGATACG. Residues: CASSLGGGAGDT. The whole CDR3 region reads CASSLGGGAGDTQYF.

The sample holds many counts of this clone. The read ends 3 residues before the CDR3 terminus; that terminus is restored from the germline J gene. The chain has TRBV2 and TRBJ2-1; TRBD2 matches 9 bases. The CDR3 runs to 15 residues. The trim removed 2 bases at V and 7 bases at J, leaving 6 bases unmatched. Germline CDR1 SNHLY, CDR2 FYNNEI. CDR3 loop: CASSEIAGGINEQFF. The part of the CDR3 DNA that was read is TGTGCCAGCAGTGAAATCGCGGGAGGGATTAATGAG.

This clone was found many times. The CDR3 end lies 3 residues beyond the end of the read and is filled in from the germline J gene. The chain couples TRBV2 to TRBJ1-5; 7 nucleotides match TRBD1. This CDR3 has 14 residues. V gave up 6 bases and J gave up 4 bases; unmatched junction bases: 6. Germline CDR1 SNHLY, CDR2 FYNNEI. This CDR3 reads CASRGGGLNQPQHF. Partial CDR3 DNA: TGTGCCAGCAGAGGAGGGGGCCTAAATCAGCCC.

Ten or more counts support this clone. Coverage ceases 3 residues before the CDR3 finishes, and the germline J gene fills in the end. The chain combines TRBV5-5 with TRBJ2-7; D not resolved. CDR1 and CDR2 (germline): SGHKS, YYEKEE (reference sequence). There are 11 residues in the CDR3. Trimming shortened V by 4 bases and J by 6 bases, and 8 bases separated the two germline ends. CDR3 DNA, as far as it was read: TGTGCCAGCAGCCCCAGTACCGAG. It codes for CASSPSTE. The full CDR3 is CASSPSTEQYF.

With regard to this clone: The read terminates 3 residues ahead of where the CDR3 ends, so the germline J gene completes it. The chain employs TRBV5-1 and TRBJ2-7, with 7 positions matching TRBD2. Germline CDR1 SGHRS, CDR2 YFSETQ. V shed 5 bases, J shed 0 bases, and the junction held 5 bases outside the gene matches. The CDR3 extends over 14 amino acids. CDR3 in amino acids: CASRLGGSSYEQYF. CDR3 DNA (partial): TGCGCCAGCAGACTAGGCGGGAGCTCCTACGAG.

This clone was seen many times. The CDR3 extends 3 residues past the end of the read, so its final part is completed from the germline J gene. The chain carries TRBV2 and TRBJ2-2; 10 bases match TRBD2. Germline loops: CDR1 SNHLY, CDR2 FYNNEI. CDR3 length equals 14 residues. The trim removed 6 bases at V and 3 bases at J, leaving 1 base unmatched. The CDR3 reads CASRSGGDTGELFF. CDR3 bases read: TGTGCCAGCAGGAGCGGGGGGGACACCGGGGAG.

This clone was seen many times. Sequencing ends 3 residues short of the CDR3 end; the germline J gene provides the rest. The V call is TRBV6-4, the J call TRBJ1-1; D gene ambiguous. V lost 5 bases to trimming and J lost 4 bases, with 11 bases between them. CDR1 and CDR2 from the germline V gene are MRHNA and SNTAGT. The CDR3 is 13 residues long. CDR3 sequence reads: CASSIEPSTEAFF. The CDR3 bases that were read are TGTGCCAGCAGTATCGAGCCTTCCACTGAA.

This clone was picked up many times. This CDR3 is CSAWSPGTAQNEQFF. CDR3 DNA (partial): TGCAGTGCTTGGAGTCCCGGGACAGCACAGAATGAG. The V gene is TRBV20-1, the J gene TRBJ2-1; 7 positions agree with TRBD1. The read ends 3 residues shy of where the CDR3 ends; the end is completed using the germline J gene. Germline loops: CDR1 DFQATT, CDR2 SNEGSKA (reference sequence). This CDR3 has 15 residues. V was clipped by 5 bases and J by 7 bases; unmatched bases: 14.

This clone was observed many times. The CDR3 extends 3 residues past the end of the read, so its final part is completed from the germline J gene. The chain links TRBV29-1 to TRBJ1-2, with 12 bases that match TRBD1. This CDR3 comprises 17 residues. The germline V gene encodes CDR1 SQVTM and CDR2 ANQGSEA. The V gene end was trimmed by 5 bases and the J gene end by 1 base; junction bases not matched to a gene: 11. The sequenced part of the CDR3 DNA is TGCAGCGTTTCGGGGACAGGGGGCGCATGGAATAACTATGGC. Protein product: CSVSGTGGAWNNYG. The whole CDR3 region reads CSVSGTGGAWNNYGYTF.

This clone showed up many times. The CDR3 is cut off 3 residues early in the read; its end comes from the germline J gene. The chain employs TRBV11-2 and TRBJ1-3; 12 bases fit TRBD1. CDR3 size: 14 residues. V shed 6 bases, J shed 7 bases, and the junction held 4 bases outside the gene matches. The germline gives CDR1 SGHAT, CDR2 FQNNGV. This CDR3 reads CASRPGQGANTIYF. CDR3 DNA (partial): TGTGCCAGCAGGCCGGGACAGGGGGCGAACACC. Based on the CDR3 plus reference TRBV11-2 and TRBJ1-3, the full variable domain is EAGVAQSPRYKIIEKRQSVAFWCNPISGHATLYWYQQILGQGPKLLIQFQNNGVVDDSQLPKDRFSAERLKGVDSTLKIQPAKLEDSAVYLCASRPGQGANTIYFGEGSWLTVV.

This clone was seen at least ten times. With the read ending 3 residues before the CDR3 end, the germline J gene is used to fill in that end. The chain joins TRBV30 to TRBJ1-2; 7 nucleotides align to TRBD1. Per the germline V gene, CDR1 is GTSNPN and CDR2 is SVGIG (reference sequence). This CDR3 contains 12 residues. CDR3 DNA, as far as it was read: TGTGCCTGGAGCCTTACAGGGGACGGC. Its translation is CAWSLTGDG. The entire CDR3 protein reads CAWSLTGDGYTF.

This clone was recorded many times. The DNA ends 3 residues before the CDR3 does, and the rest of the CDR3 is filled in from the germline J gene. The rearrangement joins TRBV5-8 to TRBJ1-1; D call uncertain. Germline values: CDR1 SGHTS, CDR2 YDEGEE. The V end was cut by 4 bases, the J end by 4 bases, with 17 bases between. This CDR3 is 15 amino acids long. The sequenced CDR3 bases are TGTGCCAGCAGCCCCACATCGGGGTACCTCACTGAA. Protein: CASSPTSGYLTE. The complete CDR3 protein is CASSPTSGYLTEAFF. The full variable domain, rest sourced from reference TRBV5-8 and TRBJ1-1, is EAGVTQSPTHLIKTRGQQATLRCSPISGHTSVYWYQQALGLGLQFLLWYDEGEERNRGNFPPRFSGRQFPNYSSELNVNALELEDSALYLCASSPTSGYLTEAFFGQGTRLTVV.

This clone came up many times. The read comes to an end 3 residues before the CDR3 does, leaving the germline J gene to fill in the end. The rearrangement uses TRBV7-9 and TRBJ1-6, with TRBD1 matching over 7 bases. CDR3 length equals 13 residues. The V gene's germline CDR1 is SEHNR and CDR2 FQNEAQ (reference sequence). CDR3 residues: CAGQGELLSPLHF. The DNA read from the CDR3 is TGTGCAGGGCAGGGGGAACTCTTGTCACCC.

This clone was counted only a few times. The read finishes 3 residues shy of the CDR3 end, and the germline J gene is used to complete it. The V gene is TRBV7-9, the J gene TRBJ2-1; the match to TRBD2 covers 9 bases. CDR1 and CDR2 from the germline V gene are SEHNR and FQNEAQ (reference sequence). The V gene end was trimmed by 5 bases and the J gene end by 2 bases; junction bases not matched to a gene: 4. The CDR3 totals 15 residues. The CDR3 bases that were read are TGTGCCAGCAGCGGGACTAGCTCGACCTACAATGAG. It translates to CASSGTSSTYNE. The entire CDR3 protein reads CASSGTSSTYNEQFF.

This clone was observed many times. The part of the CDR3 DNA that was read is TGCAGTGCCCCTCAGGGACTAGCGGAGAGCACAGATACG. It is translated as CSAPQGLAESTDT. The whole CDR3 protein reads CSAPQGLAESTDTQYF. V usage is TRBV20-1 and J usage is TRBJ2-3; 11 bases align to TRBD2. The read finishes 3 residues shy of the CDR3 end, and the germline J gene is used to complete it. CDR1 is DFQATT and CDR2 is SNEGSKA in the germline V gene (reference sequence). This CDR3 has 16 residues. The trim removed 6 bases at V and 0 bases at J, leaving 8 bases unmatched.

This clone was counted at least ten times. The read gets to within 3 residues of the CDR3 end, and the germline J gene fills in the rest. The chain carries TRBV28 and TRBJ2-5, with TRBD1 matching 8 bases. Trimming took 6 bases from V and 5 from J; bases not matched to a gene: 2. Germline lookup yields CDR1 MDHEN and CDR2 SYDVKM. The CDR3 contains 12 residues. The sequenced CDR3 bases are TGTGCCAGCAGGGGACAGGAGGAGACC. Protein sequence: CASRGQEET. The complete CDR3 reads CASRGQEETQYF.

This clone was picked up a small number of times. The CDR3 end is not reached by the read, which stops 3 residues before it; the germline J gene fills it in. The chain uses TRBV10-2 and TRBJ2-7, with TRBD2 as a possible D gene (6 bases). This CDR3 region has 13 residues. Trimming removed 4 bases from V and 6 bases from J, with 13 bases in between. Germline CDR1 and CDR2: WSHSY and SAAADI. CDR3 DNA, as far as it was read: TGCGCCAGCAGTGGGACTAAGGCTACCGAG. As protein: CASSGTKATE. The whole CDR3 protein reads CASSGTKATEQYF.

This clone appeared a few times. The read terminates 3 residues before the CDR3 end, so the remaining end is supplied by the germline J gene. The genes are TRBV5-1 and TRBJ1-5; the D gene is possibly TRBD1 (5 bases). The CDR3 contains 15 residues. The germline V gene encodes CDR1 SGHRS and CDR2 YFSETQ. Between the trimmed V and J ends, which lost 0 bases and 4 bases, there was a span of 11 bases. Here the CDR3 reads CASSLDGGENQPQHF. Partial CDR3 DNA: TGCGCCAGCAGCTTGGACGGGGGGGAGAATCAGCCC.

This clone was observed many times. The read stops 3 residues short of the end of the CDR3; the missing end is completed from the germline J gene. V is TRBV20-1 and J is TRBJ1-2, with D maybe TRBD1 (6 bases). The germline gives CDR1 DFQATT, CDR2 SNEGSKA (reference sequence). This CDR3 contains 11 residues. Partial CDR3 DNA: TGCAGTCCCTACGGACAGCTAATC. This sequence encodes CSPYGQLI. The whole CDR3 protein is CSPYGQLIYTF.

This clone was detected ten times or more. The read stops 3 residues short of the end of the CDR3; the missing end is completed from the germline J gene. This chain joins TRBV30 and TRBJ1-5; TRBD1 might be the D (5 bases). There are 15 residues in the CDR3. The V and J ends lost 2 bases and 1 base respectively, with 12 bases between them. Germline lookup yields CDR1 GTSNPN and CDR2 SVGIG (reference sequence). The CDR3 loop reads CAWSIPRGSNQPQHF. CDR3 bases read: TGTGCCTGGAGTATTCCACGGGGGAGCAATCAGCCC.

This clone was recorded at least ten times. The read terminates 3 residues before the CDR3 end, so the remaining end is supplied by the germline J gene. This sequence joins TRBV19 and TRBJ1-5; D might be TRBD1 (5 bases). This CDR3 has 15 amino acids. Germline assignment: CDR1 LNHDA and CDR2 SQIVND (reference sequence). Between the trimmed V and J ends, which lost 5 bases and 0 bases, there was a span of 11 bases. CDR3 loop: CASSLGGYSNQPQHF. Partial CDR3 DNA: TGTGCCAGTAGTCTCGGGGGGTATAGCAATCAGCCC. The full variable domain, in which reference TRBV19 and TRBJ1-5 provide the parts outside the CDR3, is DGGITQSPKYLFRKEGQNVTLSCEQNLNHDAMYWYRQDPGQGLRLIYYSQIVNDFQKGDIAEGYSVSREKKESFPLTVTSAQKNPTAFYLCASSLGGYSNQPQHFGDGTRLSIL.

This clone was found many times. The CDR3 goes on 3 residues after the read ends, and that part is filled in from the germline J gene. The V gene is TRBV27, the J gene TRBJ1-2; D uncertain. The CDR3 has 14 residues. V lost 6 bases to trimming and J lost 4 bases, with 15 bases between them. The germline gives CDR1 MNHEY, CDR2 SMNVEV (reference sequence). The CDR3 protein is CASSPAGETYGYTF. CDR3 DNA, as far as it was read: TGTGCCAGCAGCCCCGCGGGCGAGACCTATGGC.

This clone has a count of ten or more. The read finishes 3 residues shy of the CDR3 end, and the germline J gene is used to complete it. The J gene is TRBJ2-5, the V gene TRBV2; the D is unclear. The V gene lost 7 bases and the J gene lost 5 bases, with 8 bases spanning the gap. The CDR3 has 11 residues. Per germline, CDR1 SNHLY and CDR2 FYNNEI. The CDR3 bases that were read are TGTGCCAGCACTTTAGGGGAGACC. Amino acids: CASTLGET. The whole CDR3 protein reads CASTLGETQYF.